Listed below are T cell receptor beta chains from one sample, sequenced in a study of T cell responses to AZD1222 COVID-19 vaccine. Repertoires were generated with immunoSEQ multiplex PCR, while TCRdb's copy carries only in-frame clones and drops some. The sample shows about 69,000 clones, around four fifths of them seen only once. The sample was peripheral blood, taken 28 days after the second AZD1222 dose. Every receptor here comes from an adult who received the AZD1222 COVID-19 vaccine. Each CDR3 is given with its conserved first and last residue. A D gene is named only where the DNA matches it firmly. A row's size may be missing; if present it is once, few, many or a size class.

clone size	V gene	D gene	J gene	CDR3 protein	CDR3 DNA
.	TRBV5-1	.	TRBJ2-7	CASSDGTVPYEQYF	TGCGCCAGCAGCGACGGGACTGTTCCCTACGAGCAGTACTTC
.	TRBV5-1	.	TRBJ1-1	CASSSQGNTEAFF	TGCGCCAGCAGCTCTCAGGGGAACACTGAAGCTTTCTTT
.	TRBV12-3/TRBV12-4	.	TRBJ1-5	CASSSINNQPQHF	TGTGCCAGCAGTTCTATTAACAATCAGCCCCAGCATTTT
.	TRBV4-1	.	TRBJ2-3	CASSHRGADTQYF	TGCGCCAGCAGCCACAGGGGAGCAGATACGCAGTATTTT
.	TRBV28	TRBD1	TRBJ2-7	CASSPSGQGSYEQYF	TGTGCCAGCAGCCCCTCGGGACAGGGTTCCTACGAGCAGTACTTC
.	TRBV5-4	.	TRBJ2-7	CASGGGVSEQYF	TGTGCCAGCGGAGGAGGGGTTTCCGAGCAGTACTTC
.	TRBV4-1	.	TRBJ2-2	CASSQDAAGPVGDGELFF	TGCGCCAGCAGCCAAGATGCGGCCGGGCCGGTAGGAGACGGGGAGCTGTTTTTT
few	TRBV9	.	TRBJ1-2	CASSVGTDNYGYTF	TGTGCCAGCAGCGTAGGGACAGATAACTATGGCTACACCTTC
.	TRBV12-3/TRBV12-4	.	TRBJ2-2	CASSFRAPGELFF	TGTGCCAGCAGTTTTCGGGCCCCCGGGGAGCTGTTTTTT
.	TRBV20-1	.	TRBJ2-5	CSASDSGRETQYF	TGCAGTGCTAGTGACTCCGGGAGAGAGACCCAGTACTTC
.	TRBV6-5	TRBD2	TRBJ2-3	CASSSSGGGGDTQYF	TGTGCCAGCAGTAGTAGCGGGGGTGGGGGGGATACGCAGTATTTT
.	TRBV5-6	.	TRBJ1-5	CASSPGLSNQPQHF	TGTGCCAGCAGCCCAGGATTGTCTAATCAGCCCCAGCATTTT
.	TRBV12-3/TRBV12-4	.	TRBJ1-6	CASSRLGTPLHF	TGTGCCAGCAGCCGCCTGGGGACACCCCTCCACTTT
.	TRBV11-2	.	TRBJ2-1	CATSGTGPYYNEQFF	TGTGCCACCTCAGGTACAGGGCCCTACTACAATGAGCAGTTCTTC